This T cell receptor beta chain was sequenced during a study of siplizumab effects on memory and regulatory T cells. General observations from the study: Mappable alloreactive CD4+ clones came from Treg cells about 65% of the time on average with siplizumab, against roughly 27% in controls. Fewer alloreactive sequences mapped to unstimulated CD4+ memory cells under siplizumab.

The protocol was immunoSEQ multiplex PCR, while the TCRdb copy is restricted to in-frame clones and leaves out a portion. This table has over 65,000 clones, 93% appearing once. Points on this clone: Its antigen remains unknown.

This CDR3 has 16 residues. Germline assignment: CDR1 SEHNR and CDR2 FQNEAQ (reference sequence). V was trimmed by 5 bases and J by 7 bases, leaving 20 bases between them. Sample: CD8+ T cells sorted from blood. This TCR came from a human donor in good health. The rearrangement links TRBV7-9 to TRBJ2-2; D tentatively reads TRBD1 or TRBD2 (5 bases each). The DNA of the CDR3 is TGTGCCAGCAGCGACCTGCCCAGGGAGAAGGACGGGGAGCTGTTTTTT. It translates to CASSDLPREKDGELFF.